A selection of T cell receptor beta chains follows, all from one sample in a study of cytomegalovirus exposure and HLA in healthy donors. Data came from immunoSEQ multiplex PCR; TCRdb stores just in-frame clones and leaves some out. The top ten hold 2.5% to 3% of the sample, which has about 160,000 clones, roughly 70% seen once. Sequencing used PBMCs. The receptors come from a woman aged 50 to 60 in good health and CMV-seropositive. The CDR3 runs from the conserved cysteine through the conserved F or W. The D gene is left open where the match is weak. Clone sizes are given selectively: once, few, many, or a class where the clone is expanded.

v_call: TRBV11-3; j_call: TRBJ1-1; clone_size: .; d_call: .; cdr3_aa: CASSSTGNTEAFF; cdr3_nt: TGTGCCAGCAGCTCGACAGGGAACACTGAAGCTTTCTTT
v_call: TRBV19; j_call: TRBJ1-5; clone_size: once; d_call: .; cdr3_aa: CASSIGAPSNQPQHF; cdr3_nt: TGTGCCAGTAGTATAGGAGCACCCAGCAATCAGCCCCAGCATTTT
v_call: TRBV7-7; j_call: TRBJ2-5; clone_size: .; d_call: TRBD2; cdr3_aa: CASSLGIAGVTETQYF; cdr3_nt: TGTGCCAGCAGCTTAGGTATAGCGGGGGTTACAGAGACCCAGTACTTC
v_call: TRBV5-1; j_call: TRBJ1-2; clone_size: .; d_call: .; cdr3_aa: CASSVLGSSYGYTF; cdr3_nt: TGCGCCAGCAGCGTGTTGGGCAGCTCCTATGGCTACACCTTC
v_call: TRBV11-2; j_call: TRBJ2-3; clone_size: .; d_call: TRBD2; cdr3_aa: CASSPAGRGTDTQYF; cdr3_nt: TGTGCCAGCAGCCCAGCGGGGCGGGGCACAGATACGCAGTATTTT
v_call: TRBV6-5; j_call: TRBJ2-3; clone_size: .; d_call: .; cdr3_aa: CASSSPVTDTQYF; cdr3_nt: TGTGCCAGCAGTTCCCCGGTGACAGATACGCAGTATTTT
v_call: TRBV5-4; j_call: TRBJ1-4; clone_size: few; d_call: TRBD1; cdr3_aa: CASSLVAGGYILFF; cdr3_nt: TGTGCCAGCAGCTTGGTTGCAGGGGGCTATATTCTGTTTTTT
v_call: TRBV5-1; j_call: TRBJ2-5; clone_size: once; d_call: .; cdr3_aa: CASSSTGLQETQYF; cdr3_nt: TGCGCCAGCAGCTCGACGGGACTTCAAGAGACCCAGTACTTC
v_call: TRBV6-5; j_call: TRBJ1-1; clone_size: once; d_call: .; cdr3_aa: CASSPPGSGDTEAFF; cdr3_nt: TGTGCCAGCAGTCCCCCGGGCTCCGGGGACACTGAAGCTTTCTTT
v_call: TRBV14; j_call: TRBJ1-4; clone_size: few; d_call: .; cdr3_aa: CASSRTDNEKLFF; cdr3_nt: TGTGCCAGCAGCAGGACAGATAATGAAAAACTGTTTTTT
v_call: TRBV7-9; j_call: TRBJ1-3; clone_size: .; d_call: TRBD1; cdr3_aa: CASSRTPGQGHSGNTIYF; cdr3_nt: TGTGCCAGCAGTCGAACTCCGGGACAGGGGCACTCTGGAAACACCATATATTTT
v_call: TRBV2; j_call: TRBJ2-3; clone_size: .; d_call: TRBD2; cdr3_aa: CARAGLAGDTQYF; cdr3_nt: TGTGCCAGGGCGGGACTAGCGGGCGATACGCAGTATTTT
v_call: TRBV5-4; j_call: TRBJ1-2; clone_size: .; d_call: .; cdr3_aa: CASSFAGREGYGYTF; cdr3_nt: TGTGCCAGCAGCTTTGCGGGGAGGGAGGGCTATGGCTACACCTTC
v_call: TRBV5-1; j_call: TRBJ2-7; clone_size: .; d_call: TRBD1; cdr3_aa: CASSLEGTGGFYEQYF; cdr3_nt: TGCGCCAGCAGCTTGGAGGGGACAGGGGGCTTCTACGAGCAGTACTTC
v_call: TRBV5-1; j_call: TRBJ1-6; clone_size: .; d_call: .; cdr3_aa: CASSLAASSYNSPLHF; cdr3_nt: TGCGCCAGCAGCTTGGCCGCGAGCTCCTATAATTCACCCCTCCACTTT
v_call: TRBV25-1; j_call: TRBJ1-2; clone_size: .; d_call: .; cdr3_aa: CASSEFSYGYTF; cdr3_nt: TGTGCCAGCAGTGAATTCAGCTATGGCTACACCTTC
v_call: TRBV5-1; j_call: TRBJ2-3; clone_size: .; d_call: TRBD2; cdr3_aa: CASSFISGGAIDTQYF; cdr3_nt: TGCGCCAGCAGCTTCATTAGCGGGGGGGCGATAGATACGCAGTATTTT